The 30 T cell receptor beta chains presented below share a single source sample, sequenced in a study of blood T cell repertoires in COVID-19. Here immunoSEQ multiplex PCR was the method, and the copy in TCRdb shows in-frame clones only, minus some. The sample holds 200,000 to 300,000 clones; about 90% are singletons and the top ten take about 3%. The sequenced sample consisted of peripheral blood. These receptors originate from a woman in her 30s who had recovered from COVID-19.

This clone was seen just once. The chain joins TRBV5-6 to TRBJ2-7, with D possibly matching TRBD2 (6 bases). In germline, CDR1 is SGHDT, CDR2 YYEEEE. Deletions cut 3 bases from V and 6 bases from J, with 13 bases between. The CDR3 extends over 13 amino acids. The CDR3 DNA reads as TGTGCCAGCAGCTCTCGTGGGGGAGGCGAGCAGTACTTC. As protein: CASSSRGGGEQYF.

This chain uses TRBV10-2 with TRBJ2-5; D ambiguous. V was shortened by 3 bases and J by 5 bases, with 7 bases between the two germline ends. Germline V gives CDR1 WSHSY, CDR2 SAAADI. The CDR3 contains 12 residues. As DNA, the CDR3 is TGCGCCAGCAGTGACTCCGGGGAGACCCAGTACTTC. Its protein is CASSDSGETQYF.

This clone showed up just once. The chain joins TRBV7-3 to TRBJ2-4, with D possibly TRBD1 on 5 matching bases. CDR1 SGHTA and CDR2 FQGTGA come from the germline V gene. Trimming removed 1 base at V and 0 bases at J, with 10 bases between. CDR3 length: 16 amino acids. DNA of the CDR3: TGTGCCAGCAGCTTAAGGTCAGGGCTAGCCAAAAACATTCAGTACTTC. Translating gives CASSLRSGLAKNIQYF.

The V and J genes are TRBV4-3 and TRBJ2-2, with 7 positions matching TRBD1. This CDR3 comprises 18 residues. The germline V gene has CDR1 LGHNA and CDR2 YSLEER. The J segment lost 2 bases and the V segment lost 1 base, leaving 10 bases of the junction unmatched. CDR3 region: CASSQGMSGQINTGELFF. The CDR3, as DNA: TGCGCCAGCAGCCAAGGGATGTCGGGACAGATAAACACCGGGGAGCTGTTTTTT.

J is TRBJ2-5 and V is TRBV5-6, with D possibly matching TRBD2 (5 bases). CDR1 and CDR2 from the germline V gene are SGHDT and YYEEEE. The CDR3 covers 12 residues. The V gene lost 6 bases and the J gene lost 5 bases, with 11 bases spanning the gap. CDR3 sequence (DNA): TGTGCCAGCACCTCTTGGAGGGAGACCCAGTACTTC. Translation gives CASTSWRETQYF.

This chain uses TRBV28 with TRBJ2-2; 10 bases map to TRBD2. This CDR3 spans 14 amino acids. V dropped 6 bases and J dropped 8; count of bases not matched to a gene: 6. Germline lookup yields CDR1 MDHEN and CDR2 SYDVKM. CDR3 amino acids: CASSPSGGEGELFF. Here the CDR3 DNA reads TGTGCCAGCAGCCCTAGCGGGGGAGAGGGGGAGCTGTTTTTT.

V and J are TRBV5-1 and TRBJ1-1; the D gene is possibly TRBD1 (6 bases). The V and J ends lost 1 base and 4 bases respectively, with 11 bases between them. Germline V gene data show CDR1 as SGHRS and CDR2 as YFSETQ. This CDR3 comprises 14 residues. CDR3 nucleotide sequence: TGCGCCAGCAGCTTGCACACAGGGAGCACTGAAGCTTTCTTT. Translating gives CASSLHTGSTEAFF.

The chain is built from TRBV2 and TRBJ2-6, with 7 bases lining up with TRBD1. V shed 11 bases, J shed 1 base, and the junction held 11 bases outside the gene matches. The CDR3 is 16 residues long. Looked up from germline, CDR1 is SNHLY and CDR2 is FYNNEI. CDR3 DNA: TGTGCCTCAATGACAGGGAGCCGGTCTGGGGCCAACGTCCTGACTTTC. Its protein product is CASMTGSRSGANVLTF.

The V and J genes are TRBV2 and TRBJ2-3; TRBD2 matches at 10 bases. This CDR3 spans 17 amino acids. CDR1 and CDR2 from the germline V gene are SNHLY and FYNNEI. V was clipped by 5 bases and J by 2 bases; unmatched bases: 10. The CDR3 DNA is TGTGCCAGCAGTCTCAGACTAGCGGGTCTTACCACAGATACGCAGTATTTT. It specifies CASSLRLAGLTTDTQYF. Full variable domain (remainder filled in from reference TRBV2 and TRBJ2-3): EPEVTQTPSHQVTQMGQEVILRCVPISNHLYFYWYRQILGQKVEFLVSFYNNEISEKSEIFDDQFSVERPDGSNFTLKIRSTKLEDSAMYFCASSLRLAGLTTDTQYFGPGTRLTVL.

This chain connects TRBV5-1 to TRBJ2-2; a weak D match, TRBD1 (6 bases). V lost 4 bases, J lost 5 bases, and 15 bases lay in between. The CDR3 runs 15 residues. Germline V gene data show CDR1 as SGHRS and CDR2 as YFSETQ. CDR3 sequence (DNA): TGCGCCAGCAGCCGGAACAGGGTCGGTACCGGGGAGCTGTTTTTT. This codes for CASSRNRVGTGELFF.

This chain connects TRBV28 to TRBJ1-5; 8 bases match TRBD1. Trimming cost V 0 bases and J 10 bases; bases outside gene matches: 5. The CDR3 covers 14 residues. The V gene's germline CDR1 is MDHEN and CDR2 SYDVKM. CDR3 DNA sequence: TGTGCCAGCAGTTTATGGCAGGGGGCCTCTCCCCAGCATTTT. Translating it yields CASSLWQGASPQHF.

The V gene is TRBV5-1, the J gene TRBJ1-1, with 7 bases lining up with TRBD1. CDR1 SGHRS and CDR2 YFSETQ come from the germline V gene. The CDR3 spans 15 residues. The V gene end was trimmed by 2 bases and the J gene end by 2 bases; junction bases not matched to a gene: 6. The CDR3 DNA reads TGCGCCAGCAGCTTTTCCGGGACAGCTAACACTGAAGCTTTCTTT. It translates to CASSFSGTANTEAFF.

In this sample, this clone turned up a few times. The gene calls are TRBV7-9 and TRBJ1-4; the D is unclear. The germline V and J ends were trimmed by 0 bases and 8 bases, with 13 bases remaining between them. The length of the CDR3 is 15 residues. Germline loops: CDR1 SEHNR, CDR2 FQNEAQ (reference sequence). As DNA, the CDR3 is TGTGCCAGCAGCTTAGCGCGGGGAAACGGGGAAAAACTGTTTTTT. Residues: CASSLARGNGEKLFF.

About this clone itself: Other DNA sequences in the sample encode the same CDR3. The chain is built from TRBV6-5 and TRBJ1-2; unclear D gene. CDR1 and CDR2 from the germline V gene are MNHEY and SVGAGI. V was clipped by 2 bases and J by 0 bases, with 4 bases between them. The CDR3 runs to 13 residues. The DNA of the CDR3 is TGTGCCAGCAGTTACACTTCTAACTATGGCTACACCTTC. This translates into CASSYTSNYGYTF.

The chain combines TRBV19 with TRBJ2-2; 13 bases align to TRBD2. The germline V gene has CDR1 LNHDA and CDR2 SQIVND (reference sequence). V shed 5 bases and J 0 bases; nucleotides not matched to a gene: 6. The CDR3 has 18 residues. The CDR3 bases are TGTGCCAGTAGTGCCGGACTAGCGGGGGCCTCGAACACCGGGGAGCTGTTTTTT. Protein: CASSAGLAGASNTGELFF.

This clone was recorded only once. The chain has TRBV4-1 and TRBJ2-3; 9 nucleotides agree with TRBD2. V lost 1 base to trimming and J lost 6 bases; unmatched junction nucleotides: 8. CDR1 is MGHRA and CDR2 is YSYEKL in the germline V gene. There are 16 residues in the CDR3. This CDR3 is CASSQGAGGPGDTQYF. CDR3 sequence (DNA): TGCGCCAGCAGCCAAGGTGCGGGGGGGCCGGGGGATACGCAGTATTTT.

The rearrangement links TRBV10-1 to TRBJ2-3, with D tentatively TRBD1 (5 bases). Trimming pared 7 bases from V and 8 bases from J, leaving 34 bases between. Germline V gives CDR1 WNHNN, CDR2 SYGVQD (reference sequence). The CDR3 spans 19 residues. The DNA of the CDR3 is TGCGCCAGCAAGGACATCCCCGGGCCATTAGAGGAAGGTCCCACTACGCAGTATTTT. It specifies CASKDIPGPLEEGPTTQYF.

This rearrangement joins TRBV2 to TRBJ1-5; 7 bases are a match to TRBD1. The trim removed 3 bases at V and 6 bases at J, leaving 2 bases unmatched. Germline V gene lookup returns CDR1 SNHLY and CDR2 FYNNEI. CDR3 length: 13 amino acids. The CDR3 reads CASSEDRIQPQHF. CDR3 coding DNA: TGTGCCAGCAGTGAGGACAGGATTCAGCCCCAGCATTTT.

The chain uses TRBV30 and TRBJ1-6; 8 positions agree with TRBD1. With 2 bases clipped from V and 7 bases from J, the junction kept 10 bases outside the gene matches. Germline lookup yields CDR1 GTSNPN and CDR2 SVGIG (reference sequence). The CDR3 totals 16 residues. CDR3 sequence: CAWSLLGGQENSPLHF. The CDR3 region has the DNA TGTGCCTGGAGTCTTTTGGGGGGACAGGAGAATTCACCCCTCCACTTT.

The V and J genes are TRBV19 and TRBJ1-1, with D unresolved. Trimming removed 2 bases at V and 0 bases at J, with 4 bases between. The length of the CDR3 is 13 residues. The germline gives CDR1 LNHDA, CDR2 SQIVND (reference sequence). In DNA form, the CDR3 reads TGTGCCAGTAGTATAACATTGAACACTGAAGCTTTCTTT. Its translation: CASSITLNTEAFF.

Points on this clone: The sample contains more than one DNA sequence encoding this CDR3. The chain joins TRBV15 to TRBJ2-3; D perhaps matches TRBD1 (5 bases). The CDR3 totals 14 residues. Germline CDR1 and CDR2: LNHNV and YYDKDF (reference sequence). V was cut by 0 bases and J by 4 bases, with 8 bases left in between. The CDR3 DNA is TGTGCCACCAGCAGAGACAGGGCAGCAGATACGCAGTATTTT. It codes for CATSRDRAADTQYF.

This chain connects TRBV6-6 to TRBJ1-1; D unclear. From germline, CDR1 is MNHNY and CDR2 SVGAGI (reference sequence). The CDR3 length is 14 residues. V was clipped by 2 bases and J by 3 bases, with 10 bases between them. This chain's CDR3 is CASSYDPGYTEAFF. DNA for the CDR3: TGTGCCAGCAGTTACGATCCGGGATACACTGAAGCTTTCTTT.

The rearrangement joins TRBV6-1 to TRBJ1-2, with TRBD1 as a possible D gene (6 bases). Germline CDR1 MNHNS, CDR2 SASEGT. V was cut by 4 bases and J by 2 bases, with 20 bases left in between. The CDR3 totals 17 residues. CDR3 sequence: CASSGQPGRTENYGYTF. The DNA of the CDR3 is TGTGCCAGCAGTGGCCAACCAGGACGGACAGAAAACTATGGCTACACCTTC.

The rearrangement joins TRBV7-2 to TRBJ1-1, with D possibly matching TRBD1 (6 bases). The CDR3 totals 14 residues. With 3 bases removed from V and 0 bases from J, the gap between germline ends came to 8 bases. From germline, CDR1 is SGHTA and CDR2 FQGNSA. In DNA, the CDR3 is TGTGCCAGCAGCTTTGGGGGCCTGAACACTGAAGCTTTCTTT. It yields the protein CASSFGGLNTEAFF.

The chain has TRBV7-7 and TRBJ2-5; TRBD1 is a possible D gene (7 bases). Trimming cost V 5 bases and J 5 bases, with 18 bases left between them. CDR1 is SSHAT and CDR2 is FNYEAQ in the germline V gene (reference sequence). The CDR3 runs to 15 residues. CDR3 sequence: CASSLGGRGDETQYF. The CDR3 bases are TGTGCCAGCAGCCTCGGGGGCAGGGGGGATGAGACCCAGTACTTC.

This sequence joins TRBV2 and TRBJ1-1, with D perhaps matching TRBD1 (5 bases). CDR1 SNHLY and CDR2 FYNNEI come from the germline V gene. The V and J ends lost 5 bases and 11 bases respectively, with 12 bases between them. The CDR3 length is 11 residues. The CDR3 coding sequence is TGTGCCAGCAGTACCGGGGGGGGTGCTTTCTTT. Translating it yields CASSTGGGAFF.

V usage is TRBV2 and J usage is TRBJ2-1, with 11 bases fitting TRBD1. CDR3 length: 14 amino acids. V trimming: 5 bases; J trimming: 6 bases; junction bases outside the gene matches: 3. Germline CDR1 and CDR2: SNHLY and FYNNEI. The CDR3 DNA reads TGTGCCAGCAGTCCGGGGACAGGGGGCAATGAGCAGTTCTTC. As protein: CASSPGTGGNEQFF.

Concerning this clone: The junction departs from germline at one end; a sequencing error may be responsible. The chain employs TRBV3-1 (or the pseudogene TRBV3-2) and TRBJ1-6; D ambiguous. The CDR3 runs to 13 residues. The germline gives CDR1 LGHDT, CDR2 YNNKEL (reference sequence). CDR3 nucleotides: TGTGCCAGCAGCCAAGTTCGAAATTCAGCCCTCCACTTT. Protein: CASSQVRNSALHF.

This chain uses TRBV27 with TRBJ1-4; possibly TRBD1 for D (5 bases). The CDR3 spans 14 residues. The V gene's germline CDR1 is MNHEY and CDR2 SMNVEV (reference sequence). V lost 4 bases and J lost 7, with 13 bases in between. CDR3 nucleotide sequence: TGTGCCAGCAGTTCCAGGGAATTGGGTGAAAAACTGTTTTTT. Translated, it gives CASSSRELGEKLFF.

V usage is TRBV18 and J usage is TRBJ2-1, with 9 bases that match TRBD1. CDR1 is KGHSH, CDR2 LQKENI, per germline. V shed 4 bases and J 7 bases; nucleotides not matched to a gene: 11. This CDR3 is built from 16 residues. The CDR3 nucleotides are TGTGCCAGCTCACTAGGACAGGGGCTTCGTAGGAATGAGCAGTTCTTC. Translating gives CASSLGQGLRRNEQFF.